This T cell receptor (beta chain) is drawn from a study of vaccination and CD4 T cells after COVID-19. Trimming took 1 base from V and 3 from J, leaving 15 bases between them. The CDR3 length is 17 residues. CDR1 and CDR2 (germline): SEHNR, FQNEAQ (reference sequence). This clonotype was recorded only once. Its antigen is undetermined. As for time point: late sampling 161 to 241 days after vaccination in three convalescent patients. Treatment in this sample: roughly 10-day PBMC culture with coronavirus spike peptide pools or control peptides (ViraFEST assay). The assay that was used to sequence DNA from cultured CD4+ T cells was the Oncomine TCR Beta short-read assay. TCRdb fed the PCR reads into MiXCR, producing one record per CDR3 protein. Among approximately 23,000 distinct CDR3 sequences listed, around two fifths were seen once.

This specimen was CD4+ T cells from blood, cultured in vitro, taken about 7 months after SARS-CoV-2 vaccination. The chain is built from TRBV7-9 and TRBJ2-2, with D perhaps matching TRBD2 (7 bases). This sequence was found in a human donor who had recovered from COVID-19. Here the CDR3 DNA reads TGTGCCAGCAGCTTAGACGGGGGGCCGAGGGACACCGGGGAGCTGTTTTTT. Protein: CASSLDGGPRDTGELFF.